This TCR beta chain emerged from a study of early T cells in non-severe SARS-CoV-2 infection (TCRdb year 2021). The study in broad terms: Bulk RNA from unsorted whole blood was used for TCR sequencing, so alpha and beta chains could not be paired.

This clonotype showed up many times. Its antigen remains undetermined. No base quality values were provided; no much bigger clone lies one nucleotide off. Paper-wide results and their limitations: VDJdb matching was skewed toward anti-spike CD8 responses, so virus-specific expansions were likely underestimated and private and CD4 specificities were missed.

Library prep was done by 5' RACE. The data were produced on a NextSeq 500. The TCR library protocol attached unique molecular identifiers to individual cDNA molecules to correct for sequencing error and PCR bias. Both TCR alpha and beta chains were sequenced, and tight co-correlation was observed between alpha and beta sequence abundances in each sample. In the paper's pipeline: V gene, J gene and CDR3 annotation of TCR sequences was performed with Decombinator V4. TCRs were defined as expanded if a significant change between any two time points was detected under a Poisson model with p below 0.0001. TCR abundances were normalised to the total number of TCRs sequenced per sample and were expressed as counts per million. TRAV1-2 paired with TRAJ12, TRAJ20 or TRAJ33 defined MAIT TCRs, while TRAV10 paired with TRAJ18 defined iNKT TCRs. VDJdb, accessed on 1 November 2021, was searched for TCRs annotated for CMV, EBV and SARS-CoV-2, and TCRs annotated for more than one antigen were excluded. TCRdb cleaned the public reads at Q25 with fastp, built clones with MiXCR and kept in-frame beta chains. A single entry per CDR3 protein holds the most common genes and DNA from its merged rows. It is TCRdb's table, rather than the study itself, that gives the V and J calls and clone size. This sample gives some 77,000 distinct CDR3 sequences in total; less than 5.5% of them show up just once. Jointly, the top ten make up around 7.3% of the sample.

The study was a case-control design nested within a healthcare worker cohort in London, UK, with weekly nasopharyngeal swab PCR tests and blood sampling. Between 23 and 31 March 2020, the week of the UK lockdown, healthcare workers were enrolled and then followed up weekly for as long as 16 weeks. CDR1 and CDR2 are read off the germline V gene as SGHVS and FQNEAQ. Measured from the cysteine to the phenylalanine, the CDR3 is 14 residues long. The only DNA kept is the CDR3, 42 bases in frame from the first base. A distance of 12 bases separates the germline ends of V and J, which lose 0 bases and 7 bases respectively.

The sequencing here drew on whole blood, taken at baseline. The rearranged chain carries TRBV7-8 and TRBJ2-5; the D gene is unclear. The TCR originated in an adult who was a healthcare worker with PCR-confirmed SARS-CoV-2 infection or an uninfected control (not recorded which). The CDR3 sequence is CASSLALRDRTQYF. The DNA sequence is TGTGCCAGCAGCTTAGCGCTTAGGGATCGGACCCAGTACTTC.